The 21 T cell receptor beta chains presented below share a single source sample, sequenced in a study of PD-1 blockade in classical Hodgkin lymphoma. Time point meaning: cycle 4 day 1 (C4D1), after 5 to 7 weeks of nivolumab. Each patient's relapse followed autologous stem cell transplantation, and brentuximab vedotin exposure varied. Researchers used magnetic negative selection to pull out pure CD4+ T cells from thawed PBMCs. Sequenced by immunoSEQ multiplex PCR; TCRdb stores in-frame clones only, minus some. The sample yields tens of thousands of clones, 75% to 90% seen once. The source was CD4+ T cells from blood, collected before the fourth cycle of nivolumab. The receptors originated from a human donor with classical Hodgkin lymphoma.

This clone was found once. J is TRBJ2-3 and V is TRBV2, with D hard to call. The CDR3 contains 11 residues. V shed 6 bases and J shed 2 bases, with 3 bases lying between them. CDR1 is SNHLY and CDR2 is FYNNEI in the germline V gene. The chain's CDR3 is CASRTTDTQYF. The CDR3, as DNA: TGTGCCAGCAGGACCACAGATACGCAGTATTTT.

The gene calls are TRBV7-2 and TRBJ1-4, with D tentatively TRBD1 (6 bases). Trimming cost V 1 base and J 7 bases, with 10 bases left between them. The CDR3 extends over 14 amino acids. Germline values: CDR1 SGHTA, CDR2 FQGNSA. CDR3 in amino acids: CASSLVRGGEKLFF. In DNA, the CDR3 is TGTGCCAGCAGCTTAGTCAGGGGAGGTGAAAAACTGTTTTTT. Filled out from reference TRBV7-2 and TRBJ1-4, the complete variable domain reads GAGVSQSPSNKVTEKGKDVELRCDPISGHTALYWYRQSLGQGLEFLIYFQGNSAPDKSGLPSDRFSAERTGGSVSTLTIQRTQQEDSAVYLCASSLVRGGEKLFFGSGTQLSVL.

CDR3 region: CASSLGASGGTDTQYF. The CDR3 bases are TGCGCCAGCAGCCTCGGGGCTAGCGGGGGGACAGATACGCAGTATTTT. J is TRBJ2-3 and V is TRBV5-1; TRBD2 matches 11 bases. J gave up 3 bases and V 4 bases, and 7 bases lay outside the gene matches. This CDR3 has 16 residues. Looked up from germline, CDR1 is SGHRS and CDR2 is YFSETQ.

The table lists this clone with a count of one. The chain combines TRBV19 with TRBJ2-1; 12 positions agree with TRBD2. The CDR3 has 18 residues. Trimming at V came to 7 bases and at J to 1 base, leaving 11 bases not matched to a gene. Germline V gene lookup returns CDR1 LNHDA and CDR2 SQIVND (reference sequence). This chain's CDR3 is CASTRLAGASTSYNEQFF. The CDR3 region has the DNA TGTGCCAGTACTCGACTAGCGGGGGCCTCTACGTCCTACAATGAGCAGTTCTTC. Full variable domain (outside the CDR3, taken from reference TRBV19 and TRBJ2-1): DGGITQSPKYLFRKEGQNVTLSCEQNLNHDAMYWYRQDPGQGLRLIYYSQIVNDFQKGDIAEGYSVSREKKESFPLTVTSAQKNPTAFYLCASTRLAGASTSYNEQFFGPGTRLTVL.

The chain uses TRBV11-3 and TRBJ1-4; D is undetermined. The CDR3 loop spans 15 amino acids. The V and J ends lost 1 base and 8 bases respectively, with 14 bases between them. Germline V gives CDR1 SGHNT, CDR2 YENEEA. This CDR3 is CASSLAPGFAEKLFF. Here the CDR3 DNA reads TGTGCCAGCAGCTTAGCCCCCGGCTTTGCGGAAAAACTGTTTTTT.

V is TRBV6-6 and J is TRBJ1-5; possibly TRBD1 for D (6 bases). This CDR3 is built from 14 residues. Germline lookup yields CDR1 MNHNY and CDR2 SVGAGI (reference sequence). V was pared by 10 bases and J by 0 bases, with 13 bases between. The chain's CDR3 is CAIGQSNSNQPQHF. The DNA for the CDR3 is TGTGCCATTGGACAGAGTAATAGCAATCAGCCCCAGCATTTT.

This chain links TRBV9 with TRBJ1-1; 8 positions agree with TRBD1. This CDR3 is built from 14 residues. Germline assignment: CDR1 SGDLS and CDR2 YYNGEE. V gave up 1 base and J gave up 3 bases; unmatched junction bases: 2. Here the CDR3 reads CASSVQGAHTEAFF. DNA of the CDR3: TGTGCCAGCAGCGTACAGGGGGCGCACACTGAAGCTTTCTTT.

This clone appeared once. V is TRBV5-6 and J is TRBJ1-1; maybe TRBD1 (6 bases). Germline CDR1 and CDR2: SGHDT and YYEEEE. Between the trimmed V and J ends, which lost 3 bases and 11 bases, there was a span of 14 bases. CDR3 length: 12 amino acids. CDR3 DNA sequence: TGTGCCAGCAGCTGGAACAGGGAGAGGGCTTTCTTT. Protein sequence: CASSWNRERAFF.

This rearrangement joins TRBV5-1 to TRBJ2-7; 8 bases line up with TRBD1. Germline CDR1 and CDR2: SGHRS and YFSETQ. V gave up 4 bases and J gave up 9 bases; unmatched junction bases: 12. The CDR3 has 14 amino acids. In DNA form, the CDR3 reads TGCGCCAGCAGCACAGGACAGGGTTCGGTCCGGCAGTACTTC. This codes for CASSTGQGSVRQYF. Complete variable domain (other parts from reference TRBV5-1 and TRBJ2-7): KAGVTQTPRYLIKTRGQQVTLSCSPISGHRSVSWYQQTPGQGLQFLFEYFSETQRNKGNFPGRFSGRQFSNSRSEMNVSTLELGDSALYLCASSTGQGSVRQYFGPGTRLTVT.

CDR3 in DNA: TGTGCCAGCAGCTGGAGGCGACAGGGGGCGACGGGAAACACCATATATTTT. It codes for CASSWRRQGATGNTIYF. The chain couples TRBV5-7 to TRBJ1-3, with 10 bases fitting TRBD1. TRBV5-7 is identified as an open reading frame with a role that is uncertain. The CDR3 totals 17 residues. V trimming: 3 bases; J trimming: 4 bases; junction bases outside the gene matches: 10.

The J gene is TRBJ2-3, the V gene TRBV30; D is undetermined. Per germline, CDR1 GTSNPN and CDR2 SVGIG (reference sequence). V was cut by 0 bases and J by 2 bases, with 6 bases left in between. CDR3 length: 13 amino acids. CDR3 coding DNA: TGTGCCTGGAGTGTACGGTCCACAGATACGCAGTATTTT. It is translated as CAWSVRSTDTQYF. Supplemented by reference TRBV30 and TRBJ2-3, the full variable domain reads SQTIHQWPATLVQPVGSPLSLECTVEGTSNPNLYWYRQAAGRGLQLLFYSVGIGQISSEVPQNLSASRPQDRQFILSSKKLLLSDSGFYLCAWSVRSTDTQYFGPGTRLTVL.

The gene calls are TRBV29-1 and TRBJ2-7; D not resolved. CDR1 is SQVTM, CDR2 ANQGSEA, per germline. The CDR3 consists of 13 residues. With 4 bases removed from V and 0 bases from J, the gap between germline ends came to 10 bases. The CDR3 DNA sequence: TGCAGCGTTGCAGTGGTGAACTCCTACGAGCAGTACTTC. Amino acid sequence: CSVAVVNSYEQYF.

CDR3 sequence reads: CASSPTEVSYEQYF. The CDR3 bases are TGTGCCAGCTCACCGACAGAAGTTTCCTACGAGCAGTACTTC. The chain recombines TRBV18 with TRBJ2-7; D is perhaps TRBD1 (5 bases). The V end was cut by 3 bases, the J end by 1 base, with 10 bases between. Germline CDR1 KGHSH, CDR2 LQKENI. The CDR3 length is 14 residues.

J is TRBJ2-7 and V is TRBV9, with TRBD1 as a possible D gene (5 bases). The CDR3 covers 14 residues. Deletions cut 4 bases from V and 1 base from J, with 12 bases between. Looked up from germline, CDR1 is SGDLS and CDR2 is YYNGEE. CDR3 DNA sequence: TGTGCCAGCAGCCTGGGGCAGGGATCCTACGAGCAGTACTTC. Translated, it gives CASSLGQGSYEQYF.

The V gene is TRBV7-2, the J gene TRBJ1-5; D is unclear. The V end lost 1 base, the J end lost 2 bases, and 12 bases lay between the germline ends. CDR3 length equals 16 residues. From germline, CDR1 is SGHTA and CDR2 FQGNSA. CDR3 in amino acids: CASSLGGSGGNQPQHF. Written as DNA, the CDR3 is TGTGCCAGCAGCTTAGGAGGGTCTGGGGGCAATCAGCCCCAGCATTTT.

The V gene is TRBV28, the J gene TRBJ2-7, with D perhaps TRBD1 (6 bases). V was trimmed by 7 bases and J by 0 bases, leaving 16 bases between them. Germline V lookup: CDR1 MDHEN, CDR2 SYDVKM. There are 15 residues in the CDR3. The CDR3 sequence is CASIYQTGHSYEQYF. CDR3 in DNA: TGTGCCAGCATATACCAAACAGGGCACTCCTACGAGCAGTACTTC.

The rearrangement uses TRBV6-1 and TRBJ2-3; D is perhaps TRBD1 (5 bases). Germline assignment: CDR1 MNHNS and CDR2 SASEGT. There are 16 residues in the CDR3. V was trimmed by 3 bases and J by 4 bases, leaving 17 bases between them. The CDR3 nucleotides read TGTGCCAGCAGTGAGCAGGGTGGCCTTGGCCCAGATACGCAGTATTTT. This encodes CASSEQGGLGPDTQYF.

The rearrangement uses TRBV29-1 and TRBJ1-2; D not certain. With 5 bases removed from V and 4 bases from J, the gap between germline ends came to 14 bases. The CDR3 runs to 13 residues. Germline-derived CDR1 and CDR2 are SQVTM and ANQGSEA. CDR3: CSVWNLGSYGYTF. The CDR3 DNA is TGCAGCGTTTGGAATTTGGGGAGCTATGGCTACACCTTC.

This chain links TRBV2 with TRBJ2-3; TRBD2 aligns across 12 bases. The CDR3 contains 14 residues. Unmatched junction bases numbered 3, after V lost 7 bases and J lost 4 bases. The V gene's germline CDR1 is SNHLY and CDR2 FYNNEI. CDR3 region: CASILAGGADTQYF. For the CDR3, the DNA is TGTGCCAGCATACTAGCGGGGGGTGCAGATACGCAGTATTTT.

The CDR3 region is CASSSTRGYNEKLFF. As DNA, the CDR3 is TGTGCCAGCAGTTCCACCCGGGGGTATAATGAAAAACTGTTTTTT. The chain joins TRBV27 to TRBJ1-4; maybe TRBD1 (5 bases). Trimming left V 4 bases short and J 4 bases short, with 13 bases between. The CDR3 contains 15 residues. Looked up from germline, CDR1 is MNHEY and CDR2 is SMNVEV (reference sequence).

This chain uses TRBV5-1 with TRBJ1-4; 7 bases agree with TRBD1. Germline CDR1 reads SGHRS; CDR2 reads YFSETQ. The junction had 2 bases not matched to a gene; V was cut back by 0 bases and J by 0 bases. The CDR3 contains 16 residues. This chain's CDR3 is CASSLGGTATNEKLFF. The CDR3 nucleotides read TGCGCCAGCAGCTTGGGCGGGACAGCAACTAATGAAAAACTGTTTTTT.